The 20 T cell receptor beta chains reported below all come from one sample, sequenced in a study of T-cell reconstitution after alpha-beta-depleted transplantation in children. Preparation of the TCRbeta library involved a method that used unique molecular identifiers. TCRdb independently ran MiXCR on the PCR reads; one entry per CDR3 protein. Of approximately 490,000 distinct CDR3 sequences in the sample, 10% were seen once. The input for sequencing was PBMCs, taken before TCRalphabeta/CD19-depleted stem cell transplant. These receptors were taken from a child younger than 10 with inherited bone marrow failure, due to receive a stem cell transplant.

This clonotype was recorded at least ten times. The V call is TRBV20-1, the J call TRBJ2-2; tentatively, D is TRBD2 (6 bases). V lost 3 bases and J 1 base, leaving 15 bases between the germline ends. The length of the CDR3 is 16 residues. Germline lookup yields CDR1 DFQATT and CDR2 SNEGSKA (reference sequence). Here the CDR3 reads CSARGDFPLNTGELFF. CDR3 nucleotides: TGCAGTGCTAGGGGGGACTTCCCTTTGAACACCGGGGAGCTGTTTTTT.

This clonotype was counted at least ten times. V gene TRBV29-1 combines with J gene TRBJ2-3, with D perhaps TRBD2 (7 bases). This CDR3 has 16 residues. CDR1 and CDR2 (germline): SQVTM, ANQGSEA. The V and J ends lost 6 bases and 1 base respectively, with 20 bases between them. CDR3 in amino acids: CSVQLLRGQGTDTQYF. CDR3 nucleotide sequence: TGCAGCGTCCAACTCTTGCGGGGGCAAGGCACAGATACGCAGTATTTT.

Ten or more counts support this clonotype. The chain combines TRBV12-3 or TRBV12-4 with TRBJ2-6; D might be TRBD2 (6 bases). V dropped 7 bases and J dropped 0 bases, with 16 bases sitting between them. The CDR3 is made up of 17 amino acids. The CDR3 nucleotides are TGTGCCAGCAAGTTGGGCGGGGCCCTCTCTGGGGCCAACGTCCTGACTTTC. Protein sequence: CASKLGGALSGANVLTF.

The V call is TRBV7-9, the J call TRBJ2-1; 8 nucleotides align to TRBD1. The CDR3 contains 15 residues. The trim removed 3 bases at V and 7 bases at J, leaving 8 bases unmatched. From germline, CDR1 is SEHNR and CDR2 FQNEAQ (reference sequence). The CDR3 region is CASSFPGQGHNEQFF. CDR3 coding DNA: TGTGCCAGCAGCTTTCCTGGACAGGGTCATAATGAGCAGTTCTTC.

For this clonotype: This could be a read error, since a much larger clone is one nucleotide away. V and J are TRBV11-2 and TRBJ2-1, with D perhaps matching TRBD1 (5 bases). The CDR3 runs 16 residues. Germline lookup yields CDR1 SGHAT and CDR2 FQNNGV. CDR3 protein: CASSPLGWGAYNERFF. DNA for the CDR3: TGTGCCAGCAGCCCCCTAGGGTGGGGCGCCTACAATGAGCGGTTCTTC.

This clonotype was counted only a few times. This chain joins TRBV4-3 and TRBJ2-1; D is possibly TRBD1 (5 bases). The germline V gene has CDR1 LGHNA and CDR2 YSLEER. With 0 bases removed from V and 2 bases from J, the gap between germline ends came to 17 bases. The CDR3 is 18 residues long. DNA for the CDR3: TGCGCCAGCAGCCAAGAGATCCTGGTGGCAGGGCCCTACAATGAGCAGTTCTTC. Its protein product is CASSQEILVAGPYNEQFF.

At least ten counts were recorded for this clonotype. V and J are TRBV20-1 and TRBJ1-5, with D unclear. The ends were cut back, 0 bases at V and 7 bases at J, with 10 bases in the middle. Looked up from germline, CDR1 is DFQATT and CDR2 is SNEGSKA (reference sequence). The CDR3 consists of 13 residues. The CDR3 coding sequence is TGCAGTGCTAGAGATGGGAGTTCCCAGCCCCAGCATTTT. Translation gives CSARDGSSQPQHF.

This clonotype was counted between two and nine times. The chain recombines TRBV12-3 or TRBV12-4 with TRBJ2-5; 10 bases map to TRBD1. Trimming took 5 bases from V and 5 from J; bases not matched to a gene: 11. This CDR3 is 16 amino acids long. CDR3 region: CASSPPTGGIGETQYF. CDR3 nucleotide sequence: TGTGCCAGCAGTCCCCCGACAGGGGGCATTGGGGAGACCCAGTACTTC.

This clonotype was observed many times. This chain connects TRBV4-3 to TRBJ2-5; no firm D call. Germline V lookup: CDR1 LGHNA, CDR2 YSLEER. Trimming shortened V by 3 bases and J by 2 bases, and 10 bases separated the two germline ends. The CDR3 length is 14 residues. The CDR3 loop reads CASSQSQIQETQYF. The CDR3 DNA follows: TGCGCCAGCAGCCAGTCCCAGATTCAAGAGACCCAGTACTTC.

This clonotype was seen ten or more times. V usage is TRBV24-1 and J usage is TRBJ2-3, with a tentative D call TRBD1 (6 bases). Per germline, CDR1 KGHDR and CDR2 SFDVKD. Trimming pared 1 base from V and 1 base from J, leaving 11 bases between. The CDR3 sequence is 16 residues long. The DNA of the CDR3 is TGTGCCACCAGTGATTTAGGGGGTTTGGGCACAGATACGCAGTATTTT. This codes for CATSDLGGLGTDTQYF.

This clonotype was counted many times. The chain is built from TRBV24-1 and TRBJ2-2; 7 bases align to TRBD1. The CDR3 spans 15 residues. CDR1 is KGHDR and CDR2 is SFDVKD in the germline V gene. The trim removed 5 bases at V and 6 bases at J, leaving 8 bases unmatched. As DNA, the CDR3 is TGTGCCACCAGTGCCGCGACAGGGTTGGCCGGGGAGCTGTTTTTT. Protein product: CATSAATGLAGELFF.

About this clonotype: A junction boundary mismatches the germline segment, possibly from a read error. The chain employs TRBV27 and TRBJ2-2; 7 bases line up with TRBD1. The CDR3 spans 15 residues. From germline, CDR1 is MNHEY and CDR2 SMNVEV (reference sequence). CDR3 DNA: TGTGCCGGGACGGATAATGACAGGGCGCTCCGGGATCTGTTTTTT. Encoded protein: CAGTDNDRALRDLFF.

V gene TRBV28 combines with J gene TRBJ2-2; D remains ambiguous. This CDR3 is built from 14 residues. The ends were cut back, 6 bases at V and 6 bases at J, with 14 bases in the middle. CDR1 is MDHEN and CDR2 is SYDVKM in the germline V gene. The CDR3 DNA sequence: TGTGCCAGCAGCCCCCGGGCGGCCGCCGGGGAGCTGTTTTTT. The encoded protein is CASSPRAAAGELFF.

This clonotype came up many times. The rearrangement links TRBV15 to TRBJ1-1; D not certain. Germline V gene lookup returns CDR1 LNHNV and CDR2 YYDKDF (reference sequence). Trimming cost V 0 bases and J 0 bases, with 8 bases left between them. The CDR3 consists of 15 residues. CDR3 sequence reads: CATSRDLGMNTEAFF. The CDR3 coding sequence is TGTGCCACCAGCAGAGATCTCGGGATGAACACTGAAGCTTTCTTT.

This clonotype was detected many times. The chain has TRBV6-2 or TRBV6-3 and TRBJ1-1; D is undetermined. This CDR3 contains 15 residues. Germline loops: CDR1 MNHEY, CDR2 SVGEGT. The germline V and J ends were trimmed by 8 bases and 0 bases, with 16 bases remaining between them. This CDR3 is CASGKDALMNTEAFF. The CDR3 bases are TGTGCCAGCGGAAAAGACGCGCTTATGAACACTGAAGCTTTCTTT.

In nucleotides, the CDR3 is TGTGCCAGCAGTTACAGACAGTCACCGGGAACCTACGAGCAGTACTTC. Amino acid sequence: CASSYRQSPGTYEQYF. The chain employs TRBV6-5 and TRBJ2-7; tentatively, D is TRBD1 or TRBD2 (5 bases each). Germline V gene data show CDR1 as MNHEY and CDR2 as SVGAGI. The CDR3 runs 16 residues. With 2 bases removed from V and 2 bases from J, the gap between germline ends came to 16 bases.

This clonotype was recorded at least ten times. The chain couples TRBV5-1 to TRBJ2-5; D is perhaps TRBD2 (5 bases). Germline-derived CDR1 and CDR2 are SGHRS and YFSETQ. Trimming shortened V by 4 bases and J by 7 bases, and 14 bases separated the two germline ends. The CDR3 totals 13 residues. In DNA, the CDR3 is TGCGCCAGCAGCCCGGACTCGTCCGGGACCCAGTACTTC. It encodes CASSPDSSGTQYF.

J is TRBJ2-2 and V is TRBV7-9; no clear D. Germline CDR1 is SEHNR and CDR2 is FQNEAQ (reference sequence). The CDR3 has 15 amino acids. V was clipped by 1 base and J by 4 bases, with 10 bases between them. The CDR3 DNA sequence: TGTGCCAGCAGCTTAGTGGTGGCACCCACCGGGGAGCTGTTTTTT. Protein sequence: CASSLVVAPTGELFF.

As concerns this clonotype: Since a much larger clone is just one base distant, this may be a read error. The chain employs TRBV27 and TRBJ2-2; TRBD2 might be the D (7 bases). This CDR3 has 13 residues. From germline, CDR1 is MNHEY and CDR2 SMNVEV (reference sequence). V was clipped by 10 bases and J by 8 bases, with 17 bases between them. The chain's CDR3 is CAIGLQGGGELFF. The CDR3 DNA reads TGTGCCATCGGACTACAGGGAGGGGGGGAGCTGTTTTTT.

This clonotype occurred many times. This chain connects TRBV3-1 to TRBJ2-2, with D possibly being TRBD1 or TRBD2 (5 bases each). Trimming pared 2 bases from V and 0 bases from J, leaving 16 bases between. The germline CDR1 and CDR2 sequences are LGHDT and YNNKEL (reference sequence). CDR3 length: 18 amino acids. The CDR3 nucleotides are TGTGCCAGCAGCCAACTGCGACAGTGGGGGACGAACACCGGGGAGCTGTTTTTT. This sequence encodes CASSQLRQWGTNTGELFF.